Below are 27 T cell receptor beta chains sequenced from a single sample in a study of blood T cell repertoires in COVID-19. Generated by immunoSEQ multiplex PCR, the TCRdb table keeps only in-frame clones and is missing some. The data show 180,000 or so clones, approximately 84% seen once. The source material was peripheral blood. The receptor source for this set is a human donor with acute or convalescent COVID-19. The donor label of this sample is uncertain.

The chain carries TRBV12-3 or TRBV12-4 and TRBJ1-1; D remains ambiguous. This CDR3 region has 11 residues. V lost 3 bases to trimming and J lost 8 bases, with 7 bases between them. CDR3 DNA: TGTGCCAGCAGTTTCGGTCCGGAAGCTTTCTTT. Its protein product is CASSFGPEAFF.

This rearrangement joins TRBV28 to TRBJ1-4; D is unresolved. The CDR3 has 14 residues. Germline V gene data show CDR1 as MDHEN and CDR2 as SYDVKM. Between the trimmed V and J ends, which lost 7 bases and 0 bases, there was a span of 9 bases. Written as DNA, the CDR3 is TGTGCCAGCACCGAAGCTGCAACTAATGAAAAACTGTTTTTT. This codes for CASTEAATNEKLFF.

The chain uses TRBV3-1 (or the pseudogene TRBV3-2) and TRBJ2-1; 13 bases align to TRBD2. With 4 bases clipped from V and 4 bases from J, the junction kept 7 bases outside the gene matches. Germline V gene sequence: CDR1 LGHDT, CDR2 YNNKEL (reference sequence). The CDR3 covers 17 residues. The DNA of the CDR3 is TGTGCCAGCAGCCGGGGACTAGCGGGACCGTATTACAATGAGCAGTTCTTC. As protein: CASSRGLAGPYYNEQFF.

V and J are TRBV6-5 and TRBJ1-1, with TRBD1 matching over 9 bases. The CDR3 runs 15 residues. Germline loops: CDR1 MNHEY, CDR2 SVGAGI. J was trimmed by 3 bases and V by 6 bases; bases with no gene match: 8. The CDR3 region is CASRGQGLGYTEAFF. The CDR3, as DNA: TGTGCCAGCAGGGGACAGGGATTAGGGTACACTGAAGCTTTCTTT.

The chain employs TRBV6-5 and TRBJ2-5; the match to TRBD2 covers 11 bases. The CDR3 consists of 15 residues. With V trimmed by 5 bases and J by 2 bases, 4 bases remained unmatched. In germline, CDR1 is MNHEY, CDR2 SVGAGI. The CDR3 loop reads CASSKGLAVQETQYF. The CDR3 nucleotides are TGTGCCAGCAGTAAGGGACTAGCGGTTCAAGAGACCCAGTACTTC.

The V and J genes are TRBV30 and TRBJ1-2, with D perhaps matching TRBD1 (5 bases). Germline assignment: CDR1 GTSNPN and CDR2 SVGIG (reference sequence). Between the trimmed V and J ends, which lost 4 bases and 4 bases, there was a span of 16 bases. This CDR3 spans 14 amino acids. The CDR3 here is CAWIGKGSSYGYTF. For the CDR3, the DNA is TGTGCCTGGATCGGAAAGGGGTCTAGCTATGGCTACACCTTC.

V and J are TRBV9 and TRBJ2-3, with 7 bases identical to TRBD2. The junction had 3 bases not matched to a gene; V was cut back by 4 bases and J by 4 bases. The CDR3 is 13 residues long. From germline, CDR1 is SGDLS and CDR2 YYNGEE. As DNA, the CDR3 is TGTGCCAGCAGCACGACTAGCCCAGATACGCAGTATTTT. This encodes CASSTTSPDTQYF.

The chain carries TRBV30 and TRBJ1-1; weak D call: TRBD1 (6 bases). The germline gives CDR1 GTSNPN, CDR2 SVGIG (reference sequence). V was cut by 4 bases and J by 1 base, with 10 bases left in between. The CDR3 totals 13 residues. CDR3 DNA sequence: TGTGCCTGGAATTACAGGGAGAACACTGAAGCTTTCTTT. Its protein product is CAWNYRENTEAFF.

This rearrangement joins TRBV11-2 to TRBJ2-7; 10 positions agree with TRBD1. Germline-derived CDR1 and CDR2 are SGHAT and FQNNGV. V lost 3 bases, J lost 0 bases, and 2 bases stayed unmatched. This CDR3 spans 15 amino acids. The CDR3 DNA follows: TGTGCCAGCAGCTTGGGACAGGGGTTCTCCTACGAGCAGTACTTC. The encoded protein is CASSLGQGFSYEQYF.

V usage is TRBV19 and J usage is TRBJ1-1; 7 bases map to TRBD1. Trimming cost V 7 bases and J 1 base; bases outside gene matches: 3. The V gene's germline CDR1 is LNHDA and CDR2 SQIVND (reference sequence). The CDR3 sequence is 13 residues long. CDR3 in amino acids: CASIRQGNTEAFF. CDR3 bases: TGTGCCAGTATCCGACAGGGGAACACTGAAGCTTTCTTT.

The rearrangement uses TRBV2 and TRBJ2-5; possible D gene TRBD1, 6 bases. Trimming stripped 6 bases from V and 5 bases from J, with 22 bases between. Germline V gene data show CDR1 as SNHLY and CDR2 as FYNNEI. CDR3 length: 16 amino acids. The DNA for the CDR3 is TGTGCCAGCAGCAGGACCACAGGGCCCCTCGGGGAGACCCAGTACTTC. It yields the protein CASSRTTGPLGETQYF.

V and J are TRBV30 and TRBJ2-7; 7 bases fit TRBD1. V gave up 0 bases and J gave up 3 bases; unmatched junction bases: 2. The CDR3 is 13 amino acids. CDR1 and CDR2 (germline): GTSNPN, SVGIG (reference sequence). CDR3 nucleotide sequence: TGTGCCTGGAGTGTAAACAGGGGCTACGAGCAGTACTTC. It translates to CAWSVNRGYEQYF.

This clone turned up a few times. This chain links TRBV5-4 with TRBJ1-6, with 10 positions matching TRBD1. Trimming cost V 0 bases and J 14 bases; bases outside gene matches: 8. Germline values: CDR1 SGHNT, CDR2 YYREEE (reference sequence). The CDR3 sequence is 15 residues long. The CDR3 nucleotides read TGTGCCAGCAGCTTGGCCGGGACAGGGGTTTACACCCTCCACTTT. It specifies CASSLAGTGVYTLHF.

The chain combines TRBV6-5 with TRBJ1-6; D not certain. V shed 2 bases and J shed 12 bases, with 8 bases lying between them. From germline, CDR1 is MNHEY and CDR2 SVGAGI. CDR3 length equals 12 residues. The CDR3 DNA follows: TGTGCCAGCAGTTACGTCGGTGGACCCCTCCACTTT. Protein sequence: CASSYVGGPLHF.

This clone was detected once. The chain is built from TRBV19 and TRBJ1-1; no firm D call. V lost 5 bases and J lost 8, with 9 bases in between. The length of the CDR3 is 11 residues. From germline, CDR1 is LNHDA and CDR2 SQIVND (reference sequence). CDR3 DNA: TGTGCCAGTAGTCAGCGTTTAGAAGCTTTCTTT. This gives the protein CASSQRLEAFF.

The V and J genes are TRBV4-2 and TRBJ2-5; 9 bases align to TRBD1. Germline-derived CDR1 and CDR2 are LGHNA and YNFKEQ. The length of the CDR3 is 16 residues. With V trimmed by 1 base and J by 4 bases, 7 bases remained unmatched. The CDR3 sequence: CASSQAARTGVETQYF. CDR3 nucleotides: TGTGCCAGCAGCCAAGCTGCTCGGACAGGGGTAGAGACCCAGTACTTC.

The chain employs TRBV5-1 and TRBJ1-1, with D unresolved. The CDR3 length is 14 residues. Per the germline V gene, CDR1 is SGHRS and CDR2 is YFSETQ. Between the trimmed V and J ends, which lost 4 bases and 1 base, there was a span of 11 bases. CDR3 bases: TGCGCCAGCAGCCCGAGACGGGAGAACACTGAAGCTTTCTTT. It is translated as CASSPRRENTEAFF.

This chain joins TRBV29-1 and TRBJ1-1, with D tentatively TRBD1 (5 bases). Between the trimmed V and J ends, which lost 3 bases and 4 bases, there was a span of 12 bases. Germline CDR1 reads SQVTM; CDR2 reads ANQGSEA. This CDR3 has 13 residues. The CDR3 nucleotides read TGCAGCGTTGACAGGGAGGAGGGCACTGAAGCTTTCTTT. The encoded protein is CSVDREEGTEAFF.

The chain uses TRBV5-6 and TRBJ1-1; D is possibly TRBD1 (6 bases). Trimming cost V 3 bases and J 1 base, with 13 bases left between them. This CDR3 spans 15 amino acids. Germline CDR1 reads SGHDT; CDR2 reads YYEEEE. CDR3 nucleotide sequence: TGTGCCAGCAGCTCGTACGACAGGCCGAACACTGAAGCTTTCTTT. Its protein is CASSSYDRPNTEAFF.

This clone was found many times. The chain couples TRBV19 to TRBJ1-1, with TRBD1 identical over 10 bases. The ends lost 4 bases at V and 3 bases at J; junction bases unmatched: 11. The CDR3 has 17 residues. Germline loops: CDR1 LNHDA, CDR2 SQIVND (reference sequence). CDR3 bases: TGTGCCAGTAGTAACCCGGGACAGGGGATGGGGGACACTGAAGCTTTCTTT. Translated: CASSNPGQGMGDTEAFF.

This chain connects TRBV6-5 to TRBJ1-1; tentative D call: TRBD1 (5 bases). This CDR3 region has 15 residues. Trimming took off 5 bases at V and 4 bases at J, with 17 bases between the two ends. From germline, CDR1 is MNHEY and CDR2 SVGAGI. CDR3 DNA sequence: TGTGCCAGCAGTCTCGGAGGGCAGGGTGGCACTGAAGCTTTCTTT. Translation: CASSLGGQGGTEAFF.

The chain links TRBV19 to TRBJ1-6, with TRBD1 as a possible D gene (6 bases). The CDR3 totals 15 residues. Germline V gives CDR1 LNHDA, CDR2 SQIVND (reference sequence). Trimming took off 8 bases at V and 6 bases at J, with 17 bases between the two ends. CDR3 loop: CASGTTGQRNSPLHF. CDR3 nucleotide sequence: TGTGCCAGTGGAACTACGGGACAACGTAATTCACCCCTCCACTTT.

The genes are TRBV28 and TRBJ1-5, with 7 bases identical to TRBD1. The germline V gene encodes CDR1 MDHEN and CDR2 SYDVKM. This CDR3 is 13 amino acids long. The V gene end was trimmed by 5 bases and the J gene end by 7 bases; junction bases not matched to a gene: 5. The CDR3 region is CASSTGVQQPQHF. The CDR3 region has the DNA TGTGCCAGCAGTACAGGGGTTCAACAGCCCCAGCATTTT.

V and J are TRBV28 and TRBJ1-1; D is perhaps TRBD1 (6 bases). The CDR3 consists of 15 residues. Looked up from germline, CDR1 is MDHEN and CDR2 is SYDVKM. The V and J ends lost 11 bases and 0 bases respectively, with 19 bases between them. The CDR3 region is CAALGGAQMNTEAFF. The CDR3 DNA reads TGTGCCGCCCTCGGGGGGGCCCAAATGAACACTGAAGCTTTCTTT.

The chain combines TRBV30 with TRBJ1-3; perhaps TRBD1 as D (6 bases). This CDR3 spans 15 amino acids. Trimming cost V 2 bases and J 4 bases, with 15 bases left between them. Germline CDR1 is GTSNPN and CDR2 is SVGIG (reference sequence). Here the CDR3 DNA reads TGTGCCTGGAGTACCCCTGGGGGCGCAGGAAACACCATATATTTT. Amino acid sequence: CAWSTPGGAGNTIYF.

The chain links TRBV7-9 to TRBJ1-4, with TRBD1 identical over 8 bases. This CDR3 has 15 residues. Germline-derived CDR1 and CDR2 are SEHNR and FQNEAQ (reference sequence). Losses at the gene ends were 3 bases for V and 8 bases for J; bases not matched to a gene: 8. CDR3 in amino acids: CASSFLTGGLEKLFF. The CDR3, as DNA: TGTGCCAGCAGCTTCCTAACAGGGGGTTTGGAAAAACTGTTTTTT.

CDR3 protein: CASSLRHSEAFF. The CDR3 DNA follows: TGTGCCAGCAGTTTAAGACACTCTGAAGCTTTCTTT. The rearrangement links TRBV28 to TRBJ1-1; D not resolved. Germline V gives CDR1 MDHEN, CDR2 SYDVKM. The V end lost 2 bases, the J end lost 6 bases, and 7 bases lay between the germline ends. There are 12 residues in the CDR3.